Each of the 15 T cell receptor beta chains below was sequenced from the same sample in a study of blood T cell repertoires in COVID-19. Sequenced by immunoSEQ multiplex PCR; TCRdb stores in-frame clones only, minus some. Of about 140,000 clones in the sample, 85% to 90% were seen once. Sequencing was done on a sample of peripheral blood. The source is an elderly woman with acute or convalescent COVID-19.

CDR3 nucleotides: TGTGCCAGCAGCGTGACAGCCAATTCACCCCTCCACTTT. This codes for CASSVTANSPLHF. The rearrangement uses TRBV9 and TRBJ1-6, with D possibly matching TRBD1 (5 bases). V was shortened by 2 bases and J by 7 bases, with 7 bases between the two germline ends. There are 13 residues in the CDR3. CDR1 is SGDLS, CDR2 YYNGEE, per germline.

In the case of this clone: One end of the junction does not line up with germline, which may come from a read error. This chain connects TRBV7-7 to TRBJ2-2; weak D call: TRBD1 (6 bases). This CDR3 has 16 amino acids. Germline V gene sequence: CDR1 SSHAT, CDR2 FNYEAQ (reference sequence). DNA of the CDR3: TGTGCTAGCAGCTTAGCTCCAGGGGCACCCACCGGGGAGCTGTTTTTT. Translation: CASSLAPGAPTGELFF.

The J gene is TRBJ2-3, the V gene TRBV27, with 9 bases matching TRBD2. In germline, CDR1 is MNHEY, CDR2 SMNVEV (reference sequence). The CDR3 spans 20 residues. V shed 1 base, J shed 2 bases, and the junction held 16 bases outside the gene matches. The CDR3 sequence is CASSLYKPYPSGENTDTQYF. In DNA form, the CDR3 reads TGTGCCAGCAGTTTATACAAGCCATACCCTAGCGGGGAGAACACAGATACGCAGTATTTT.

This clone has just one count. The chain is built from TRBV29-1 and TRBJ1-3, with D possibly being TRBD1 (5 bases). Germline V gene sequence: CDR1 SQVTM, CDR2 ANQGSEA. V was cut by 7 bases and J by 2 bases, with 15 bases left in between. The CDR3 extends over 14 amino acids. The CDR3 spells CSAEGRDPGNTIYF. CDR3 nucleotides: TGCAGCGCTGAGGGGAGGGACCCTGGAAACACCATATATTTT.

About this clone: The sample has other DNA sequences that encode this CDR3 too. This sequence joins TRBV6-5 and TRBJ1-4; TRBD1 agrees at 7 bases. V lost 2 bases to trimming and J lost 4 bases; unmatched junction nucleotides: 4. CDR1 and CDR2 (germline): MNHEY, SVGAGI. The CDR3 contains 15 residues. The chain's CDR3 is CASSYSGQDNEKLFF. The CDR3 coding sequence is TGTGCCAGCAGTTACAGTGGACAGGATAATGAAAAACTGTTTTTT.

The chain links TRBV6-5 to TRBJ1-2; the D gene is possibly TRBD1 (5 bases). Between the trimmed V and J ends, which lost 5 bases and 5 bases, there was a span of 18 bases. The CDR3 extends over 15 amino acids. Germline V gene sequence: CDR1 MNHEY, CDR2 SVGAGI. Written as DNA, the CDR3 is TGTGCCAGCAGTCCCCATTTTGGGGGGAGGTATGGCTACACCTTC. The encoded protein is CASSPHFGGRYGYTF.

This sequence joins TRBV11-2 and TRBJ1-2, with D possibly being TRBD1 (5 bases). The germline CDR1 and CDR2 sequences are SGHAT and FQNNGV. There are 13 residues in the CDR3. V was trimmed by 1 base and J by 7 bases, leaving 10 bases between them. The CDR3, as DNA: TGTGCCAGCAGCTTAGTCGTGGGGCTTGGCTACACCTTC. Translated: CASSLVVGLGYTF.

J is TRBJ1-6 and V is TRBV18; D is ambiguous. CDR1 and CDR2 from the germline V gene are KGHSH and LQKENI. This CDR3 has 17 residues. Trimming took off 3 bases at V and 8 bases at J, with 20 bases between the two ends. The CDR3 DNA reads as TGTGCCAGCTCACCTAAGGCTAAAGGAGGGTCTCATTCACCCCTCCACTTT. Its translation: CASSPKAKGGSHSPLHF.

This chain uses TRBV12-5 with TRBJ1-4; no clear D gene. This CDR3 contains 12 residues. Germline V gene data show CDR1 as LGHNT and CDR2 as FRNRAP. V lost 5 bases and J 10 bases, leaving 11 bases between the germline ends. The CDR3 region is CASGPGRAKLFF. The DNA of the CDR3 is TGTGCTAGTGGTCCCGGGAGGGCAAAACTGTTTTTT.

This chain uses TRBV2 with TRBJ2-1; 9 bases line up with TRBD1. Germline trimming cut 8 bases from V and 4 bases from J; bases unmatched to any gene: 6. The CDR3 loop spans 14 amino acids. CDR1 and CDR2 (germline): SNHLY, FYNNEI. The CDR3 sequence is CASGGTGKYNEQFF. CDR3 nucleotides: TGTGCCAGCGGAGGGACAGGGAAGTACAATGAGCAGTTCTTC.

A remark on this clone: Distinct nucleotide sequences in the sample also encode this CDR3. The gene calls are TRBV18 and TRBJ1-1, with D possibly matching TRBD1 (6 bases). CDR3 size: 13 residues. From germline, CDR1 is KGHSH and CDR2 LQKENI. Deletions cut 6 bases from V and 1 base from J, with 9 bases between. CDR3 bases: TGTGCCAGCTCGAGACAGGAGAACACTGAAGCTTTCTTT. This sequence encodes CASSRQENTEAFF.

The chain uses TRBV7-6 and TRBJ2-1, with 8 bases fitting TRBD1. Germline V gene lookup returns CDR1 SGHVS and CDR2 FNYEAQ. The CDR3 consists of 13 residues. J was trimmed by 10 bases and V by 3 bases; bases with no gene match: 5. CDR3 protein: CASSFGQGGEQFF. CDR3 DNA sequence: TGTGCCAGCAGCTTTGGACAGGGTGGCGAGCAGTTCTTC.

The sample holds one count of this clone. This chain connects TRBV11-3 to TRBJ2-3; D gene ambiguous. This CDR3 spans 13 amino acids. Germline V gene data show CDR1 as SGHNT and CDR2 as YENEEA. Between the trimmed V and J ends, which lost 2 bases and 7 bases, there was a span of 10 bases. Here the CDR3 reads CASSLTASYTQYF. As DNA, the CDR3 is TGTGCCAGCAGCTTAACCGCGTCGTATACGCAGTATTTT.

The V gene is TRBV7-8, the J gene TRBJ1-3; D remains ambiguous. This CDR3 comprises 17 residues. Germline V gene data show CDR1 as SGHVS and CDR2 as FQNEAQ. Trimming removed 1 base from V and 7 bases from J, with 20 bases in between. The CDR3 DNA is TGTGCCAGCAGCTTAGGCCGGTCAGGTCCCCCGGGGAACACCATATATTTT. Translating gives CASSLGRSGPPGNTIYF.

The V call is TRBV5-1, the J call TRBJ2-3; 8 bases map to TRBD2. Germline V gene data show CDR1 as SGHRS and CDR2 as YFSETQ. J was trimmed by 7 bases and V by 0 bases; bases with no gene match: 4. The CDR3 is 14 amino acids. The CDR3 DNA follows: TGCGCCAGCAGCTTGGAAGCGGGGGAATATACGCAGTATTTT. Translating it yields CASSLEAGEYTQYF.